The 30 T cell receptor beta chains presented below share a single source sample, sequenced in a study of blood T cell repertoires in COVID-19. This table comes from immunoSEQ multiplex PCR, and its TCRdb copy is limited to in-frame clones, with some not included. Here the sample spans approximately 88,000 clones, about 90% being singletons. Sequencing used peripheral blood. The receptor source for this set is a male donor with acute or convalescent COVID-19.

V and J are TRBV9 and TRBJ2-3; D not certain. This CDR3 is 13 amino acids long. CDR1 is SGDLS, CDR2 YYNGEE, per germline. The V gene lost 0 bases and the J gene lost 6 bases, with 8 bases spanning the gap. The CDR3 sequence: CASSVGHWDTQYF. The CDR3, as DNA: TGTGCCAGCAGCGTAGGTCACTGGGATACGCAGTATTTT.

The rearrangement joins TRBV14 to TRBJ1-1; D is undetermined. This CDR3 has 13 amino acids. Germline assignment: CDR1 SGHDN and CDR2 FVKESK. V dropped 0 bases and J dropped 7 bases, with 9 bases sitting between them. The CDR3: CASSQDTVLEAFF. Here the CDR3 DNA reads TGTGCCAGCAGCCAAGACACAGTCCTTGAAGCTTTCTTT.

This chain's CDR3 is CASSIEVLAETQYF. The DNA for the CDR3 is TGTGCCAGTAGTATAGAGGTACTAGCCGAGACCCAGTACTTC. The chain combines TRBV19 with TRBJ2-5; possible D gene TRBD2, 6 bases. This CDR3 has 14 amino acids. The V end was cut by 0 bases, the J end by 5 bases, with 10 bases between. Germline lookup yields CDR1 LNHDA and CDR2 SQIVND (reference sequence).

The CDR3 protein is CAIRNDREEGTQYF. CDR3 DNA sequence: TGTGCCATCAGGAATGACAGGGAAGAAGGTACGCAGTATTTT. J is TRBJ2-3 and V is TRBV10-3; 7 nucleotides line up with TRBD1. Germline CDR1 ENHRY, CDR2 SYGVKD. The V and J ends lost 6 bases and 8 bases, in that order; junction bases with no gene match: 11. There are 14 residues in the CDR3.

The genes are TRBV18 and TRBJ1-5; no clear D gene. The germline gives CDR1 KGHSH, CDR2 LQKENI. V was cut by 8 bases and J by 0 bases, with 8 bases left in between. The CDR3 loop spans 13 amino acids. The DNA of the CDR3 is TGTGCCAGCGGAGACTATAGCAATCAGCCCCAGCATTTT. Encoded protein: CASGDYSNQPQHF.

This chain connects TRBV6-4 to TRBJ1-5; 8 bases agree with TRBD1. Germline lookup yields CDR1 MRHNA and CDR2 SNTAGT. This CDR3 contains 20 residues. The junction had 17 bases not matched to a gene; V was cut back by 2 bases and J by 2 bases. CDR3 DNA sequence: TGTGCCAGCAGTGACCTAGGACAGGGAGAAGTGCGTGAGGGCAATCAGCCCCAGCATTTT. Amino acid sequence: CASSDLGQGEVREGNQPQHF.

The chain links TRBV29-1 to TRBJ2-3; TRBD1 matches 7 bases. Germline CDR1 SQVTM, CDR2 ANQGSEA. The CDR3 sequence is 15 residues long. V lost 7 bases and J lost 0; bases outside the gene matches: 10. CDR3 nucleotides: TGCAGCGCTATACGAGGGACAGCTAGCACAGATACGCAGTATTTT. Its translation is CSAIRGTASTDTQYF.

This chain connects TRBV18 to TRBJ2-3; 11 nucleotides align to TRBD2. The CDR3 is 15 residues long. Trimming at V came to 0 bases and at J to 10 bases, leaving 6 bases not matched to a gene. Germline CDR1 reads KGHSH; CDR2 reads LQKENI. The CDR3 sequence is CASSPPSGGAGAQYF. The CDR3, as DNA: TGTGCCAGCTCACCACCTAGCGGGGGGGCTGGTGCGCAGTATTTT.

V and J are TRBV7-2 and TRBJ2-5; 7 positions match TRBD2. This CDR3 comprises 15 residues. Germline V CDR1 and CDR2: SGHTA, FQGNSA. Trimming took 5 bases from V and 1 from J; bases not matched to a gene: 7. This CDR3 is CASSQTSAAQETQYF. The DNA for the CDR3 is TGTGCCAGCAGCCAAACTAGCGCCGCCCAAGAGACCCAGTACTTC.

This rearrangement joins TRBV5-6 to TRBJ1-1; D perhaps matches TRBD1 (6 bases). CDR1 and CDR2 from the germline V gene are SGHDT and YYEEEE. The ends were cut back, 0 bases at V and 2 bases at J, with 11 bases in the middle. The length of the CDR3 is 15 residues. The CDR3 region is CASSLGRTDNTEAFF. CDR3 in DNA: TGTGCCAGCAGCTTGGGTAGGACAGACAACACTGAAGCTTTCTTT.

Concerning this clone: Within the sample, other DNA sequences also encode this same CDR3. V usage is TRBV29-1 and J usage is TRBJ2-7; 8 bases match TRBD1. Germline loops: CDR1 SQVTM, CDR2 ANQGSEA. The junction had 3 bases not matched to a gene; V was cut back by 6 bases and J by 2 bases. The CDR3 contains 12 residues. CDR3 residues: CSVRTGPYEQYF. CDR3 bases: TGCAGCGTCCGGACAGGGCCCTACGAGCAGTACTTC.

V gene TRBV5-1 combines with J gene TRBJ2-1; 9 bases are shared with TRBD2. Germline CDR1 SGHRS, CDR2 YFSETQ. CDR3 length: 17 amino acids. The ends lost 0 bases at V and 7 bases at J; junction bases unmatched: 11. The CDR3 protein is CASSLDFAGGPRNEQFF. In DNA form, the CDR3 reads TGCGCCAGCAGCTTGGATTTTGCGGGGGGGCCGAGGAATGAGCAGTTCTTC.

The rearrangement joins TRBV9 to TRBJ2-5; TRBD2 matches at 9 bases. Germline trimming cut 4 bases from V and 2 bases from J; bases unmatched to any gene: 3. Germline CDR1 is SGDLS and CDR2 is YYNGEE. The CDR3 runs 14 residues. The CDR3 DNA reads as TGTGCCAGCAGCAAAGCGGGGGGACAAGAGACCCAGTACTTC. This encodes CASSKAGGQETQYF.

The chain couples TRBV4-1 to TRBJ2-7; tentative D call: TRBD1 (6 bases). Looked up from germline, CDR1 is MGHRA and CDR2 is YSYEKL. This CDR3 has 17 amino acids. Trimming shortened V by 2 bases and J by 2 bases, and 19 bases separated the two germline ends. CDR3 bases: TGCGCCAGCAGCCAAACCATGACAGGCCCATACACCTACGAGCAGTACTTC. Its protein is CASSQTMTGPYTYEQYF.

This sequence joins TRBV7-3 and TRBJ2-7, with 11 positions matching TRBD2. After removal of 4 bases from V and 4 bases from J, the junction contained 3 bases not matched to a gene. Germline V gene lookup returns CDR1 SGHTA and CDR2 FQGTGA. This CDR3 contains 14 residues. CDR3 sequence (DNA): TGTGCCAGCAGCTCCGTAGCGGGGGGGTACGAGCAGTACTTC. Amino acids: CASSSVAGGYEQYF.

This chain links TRBV9 with TRBJ1-1, with D perhaps TRBD1 (5 bases). The germline V gene has CDR1 SGDLS and CDR2 YYNGEE. V was cut by 0 bases and J by 0 bases, with 12 bases left in between. The CDR3 spans 16 residues. The chain's CDR3 is CASSVGTGTMNTEAFF. CDR3 nucleotides: TGTGCCAGCAGCGTAGGAACAGGCACTATGAACACTGAAGCTTTCTTT.

This sequence joins TRBV7-6 and TRBJ2-5, with 7 bases aligning to TRBD2. CDR1 is SGHVS, CDR2 FNYEAQ, per germline. V lost 2 bases to trimming and J lost 5 bases; unmatched junction nucleotides: 11. This CDR3 is built from 16 residues. The DNA for the CDR3 is TGTGCCAGCAGCTTATCCCCCCGGGGGGTTGGGGAGACCCAGTACTTC. Protein product: CASSLSPRGVGETQYF.

The chain carries TRBV7-8 and TRBJ1-5, with D perhaps TRBD1 (6 bases). Germline V gives CDR1 SGHVS, CDR2 FQNEAQ. The CDR3 has 19 residues. Trimming took off 2 bases at V and 0 bases at J, with 20 bases between the two ends. CDR3 in amino acids: CASSLRGAGALNSNQPQHF. The CDR3 coding sequence is TGTGCCAGCAGCTTAAGAGGCGCGGGGGCATTAAATAGCAATCAGCCCCAGCATTTT.

The chain couples TRBV3-1 (or the pseudogene TRBV3-2) to TRBJ1-6, with D perhaps matching TRBD1 (6 bases). With 4 bases removed from V and 10 bases from J, the gap between germline ends came to 17 bases. Germline-derived CDR1 and CDR2 are LGHDT and YNNKEL (reference sequence). The CDR3 spans 15 residues. This CDR3 reads CASSPPGGARSPLHF. CDR3 in DNA: TGTGCCAGCAGCCCGCCGGGGGGGGCACGATCACCCCTCCACTTT.

The chain recombines TRBV28 with TRBJ2-7, with TRBD1 matching over 8 bases. V shed 5 bases and J 3 bases; nucleotides not matched to a gene: 6. CDR1 is MDHEN, CDR2 SYDVKM, per germline. The CDR3 is 14 residues long. The CDR3 loop reads CASSRPGGDYEQYF. The CDR3 bases are TGTGCCAGCAGTCGACCAGGGGGCGACTACGAGCAGTACTTC.

The chain carries TRBV2 and TRBJ2-5, with D possibly matching TRBD1 (5 bases). V lost 2 bases and J 2 bases, leaving 9 bases between the germline ends. Looked up from germline, CDR1 is SNHLY and CDR2 is FYNNEI. CDR3 length: 14 amino acids. CDR3 nucleotides: TGTGCCAGCAGTGAACGACAGACACAAGAGACCCAGTACTTC. This encodes CASSERQTQETQYF.

The CDR3 spells CASSLPLQGAGNEKLFF. The CDR3 nucleotides are TGTGCCAGCAGCTTACCCCTCCAGGGGGCTGGTAATGAAAAACTGTTTTTT. This chain connects TRBV7-8 to TRBJ1-4, with 8 bases fitting TRBD1. Looked up from germline, CDR1 is SGHVS and CDR2 is FQNEAQ. Losses at the gene ends were 2 bases for V and 4 bases for J; bases not matched to a gene: 9. The CDR3 consists of 17 residues.

The V call is TRBV2, the J call TRBJ1-4, with 9 bases aligning to TRBD1. The germline V gene has CDR1 SNHLY and CDR2 FYNNEI. V gave up 8 bases and J gave up 8 bases; unmatched junction bases: 3. There are 12 residues in the CDR3. The CDR3 nucleotides read TGTGCCAGCGGAGGGACAGGGGAAAAACTGTTTTTT. Its translation: CASGGTGEKLFF.

CDR3 in DNA: TGTGCCAGCAGCCACGGGCGTGGAGGGCGAAATGAAAAACTGTTTTTT. Protein product: CASSHGRGGRNEKLFF. This rearrangement joins TRBV21-1 to TRBJ1-4. TRBV21-1 is a pseudogene locus. This CDR3 spans 16 amino acids.

The chain recombines TRBV11-3 with TRBJ2-1; no definite D call. The CDR3 consists of 14 residues. The germline V and J ends were trimmed by 10 bases and 2 bases, with 15 bases remaining between them. Germline CDR1 and CDR2: SGHNT and YENEEA. The CDR3 region is CATLVVIPYNEQFF. In DNA form, the CDR3 reads TGTGCCACGTTAGTCGTAATCCCCTACAATGAGCAGTTCTTC.

The gene calls are TRBV2 and TRBJ2-7; a weak D match, TRBD1 (6 bases). The CDR3 covers 12 residues. The V and J ends lost 6 bases and 8 bases respectively, with 14 bases between them. Germline CDR1 and CDR2: SNHLY and FYNNEI. The DNA of the CDR3 is TGTGCCAGCAGAAAAACAGGGTCCCAGCAGTACTTC. Encoded protein: CASRKTGSQQYF.

V usage is TRBV6-1 and J usage is TRBJ2-3; D uncertain. V was cut by 2 bases and J by 0 bases, with 6 bases left in between. The germline CDR1 and CDR2 sequences are MNHNS and SASEGT. CDR3 size: 14 residues. CDR3 residues: CASSELYSTDTQYF. CDR3 nucleotides: TGTGCCAGCAGTGAACTATACAGCACAGATACGCAGTATTTT.

The chain links TRBV5-1 to TRBJ2-1; 8 bases fit TRBD1. CDR3 length: 14 residues. Germline CDR1 reads SGHRS; CDR2 reads YFSETQ. V trimming: 4 bases; J trimming: 8 bases; junction bases outside the gene matches: 8. CDR3 coding DNA: TGCGCCAGCAGCCGAGGACAGGGATTTGATGAGCAGTTCTTC. This codes for CASSRGQGFDEQFF.

This chain joins TRBV2 and TRBJ2-5; TRBD2 matches at 13 bases. Germline trimming cut 7 bases from V and 2 bases from J; bases unmatched to any gene: 4. Per germline, CDR1 SNHLY and CDR2 FYNNEI. The CDR3 consists of 15 residues. The CDR3 bases are TGTGCCAGCAAGCTGACTAGCGGGAGGCAAGAGACCCAGTACTTC. Amino acid sequence: CASKLTSGRQETQYF.

This chain joins TRBV19 and TRBJ2-5; TRBD1 aligns across 10 bases. The ends lost 5 bases at V and 4 bases at J; junction bases unmatched: 7. CDR1 and CDR2 from the germline V gene are LNHDA and SQIVND (reference sequence). This CDR3 spans 15 amino acids. The DNA of the CDR3 is TGTGCCAGTAGTGCAACCGGGACAGGGGTAGAGACCCAGTACTTC. It encodes CASSATGTGVETQYF.